This T cell receptor (beta chain) was observed in a study of identical twins. Whole-study results and caveats: Analyses of zero insertions could, in part, be confounded by invariant MAIT and iNKT cells. Out-of-frame alpha sequences common to twins exhibited a surplus of low generation probability. Fewer insertions marked abundant cord blood beta clonotypes; young adult naive trended weakly, memory not at all.

The trim removed 4 bases at V and 4 bases at J, leaving 13 bases unmatched. The germline V gene encodes CDR1 SGHAT and CDR2 FQNNGV. The CDR3 runs 17 residues. From the 5' RACE reads, TCRdb called clonotypes with MiXCR, one entry per CDR3 protein. The sample lists approximately 600,000 distinct CDR3 sequences; about 7% were seen once. Notes on this clonotype: Its antigen is not identified.

These data were also filed under a second study, of yellow fever vaccine responses in identical twins.

The material sequenced was PBMCs. The TCR comes from a woman under 30 in good health. The V and J genes are TRBV11-2 and TRBJ2-5; 9 positions agree with TRBD1. CDR3 loop: CASSYKRPGQGRETQYF. The CDR3 DNA reads as TGTGCCAGCAGCTATAAAAGACCGGGACAGGGTAGAGAGACCCAGTACTTC.